This T cell receptor (beta chain) was identified in a study of T cell responses to AZD1222 COVID-19 vaccine. The trim removed 6 bases at V and 1 base at J, leaving 5 bases unmatched. The CDR3 has 15 amino acids. In germline, CDR1 is MDHEN, CDR2 SYDVKM. TCRdb's table, derived via immunoSEQ multiplex PCR, lists solely in-frame clones and lacks some. The data show 100,000 to 150,000 clones, roughly 88% seen once. The receptor comes from an adult who received the AZD1222 COVID-19 vaccine. The specimen comprised peripheral blood, sampled 28 days after the second AZD1222 dose. The chain is built from TRBV28 and TRBJ2-5; 10 bases agree with TRBD1. CDR3 in amino acids: CASRPGQGFQETQYF. The CDR3, as DNA: TGTGCCAGCAGGCCGGGACAGGGGTTCCAAGAGACCCAGTACTTC.